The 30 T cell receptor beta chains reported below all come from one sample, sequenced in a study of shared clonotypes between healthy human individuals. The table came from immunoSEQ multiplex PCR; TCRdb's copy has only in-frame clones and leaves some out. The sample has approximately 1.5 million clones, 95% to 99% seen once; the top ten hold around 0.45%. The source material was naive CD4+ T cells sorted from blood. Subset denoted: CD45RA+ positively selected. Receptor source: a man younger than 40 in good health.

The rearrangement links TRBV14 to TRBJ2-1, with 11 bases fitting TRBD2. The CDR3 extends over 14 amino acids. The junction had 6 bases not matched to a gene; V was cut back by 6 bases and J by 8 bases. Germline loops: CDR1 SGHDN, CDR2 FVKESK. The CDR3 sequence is CASRLAGATHEQFF. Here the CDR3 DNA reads TGTGCCAGCAGACTAGCGGGAGCGACCCATGAGCAGTTCTTC.

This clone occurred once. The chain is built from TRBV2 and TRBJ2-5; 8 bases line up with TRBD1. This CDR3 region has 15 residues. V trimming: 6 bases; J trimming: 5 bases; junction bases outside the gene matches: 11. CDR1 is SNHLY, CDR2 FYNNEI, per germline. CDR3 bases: TGTGCCAGCAGGACCCGGCAGGGGGCTCGGGAGACCCAGTACTTC. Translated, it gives CASRTRQGARETQYF.

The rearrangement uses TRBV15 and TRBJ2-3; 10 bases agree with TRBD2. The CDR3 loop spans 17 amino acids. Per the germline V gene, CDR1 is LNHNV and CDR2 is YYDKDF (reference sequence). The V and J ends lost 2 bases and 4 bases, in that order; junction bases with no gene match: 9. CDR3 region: CATSRRQGTSAADTQYF. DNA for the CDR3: TGTGCCACCAGCAGAAGACAGGGGACTAGCGCGGCAGATACGCAGTATTTT.

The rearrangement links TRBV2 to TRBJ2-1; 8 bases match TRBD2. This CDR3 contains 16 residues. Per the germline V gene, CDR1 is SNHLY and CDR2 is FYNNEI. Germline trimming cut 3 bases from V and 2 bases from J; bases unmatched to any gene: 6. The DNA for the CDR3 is TGTGCCAGCAGTGACCTTAGCGGGGCCACCTACAATGAGCAGTTCTTC. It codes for CASSDLSGATYNEQFF.

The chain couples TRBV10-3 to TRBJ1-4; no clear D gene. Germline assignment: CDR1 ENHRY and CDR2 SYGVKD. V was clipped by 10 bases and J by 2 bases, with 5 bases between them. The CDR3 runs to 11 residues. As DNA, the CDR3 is TGTGCCAACGACACTAATGAAAAACTGTTTTTT. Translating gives CANDTNEKLFF.

CDR3 nucleotides: TGTGCCAGCAGCCCCAAAGGTGGGGATGCGGAGACCCAGTACTTC. This gives the protein CASSPKGGDAETQYF. The chain uses TRBV11-3 and TRBJ2-5, with no clear D. The CDR3 spans 15 residues. The germline V gene has CDR1 SGHNT and CDR2 YENEEA. With 5 bases removed from V and 5 bases from J, the gap between germline ends came to 18 bases.

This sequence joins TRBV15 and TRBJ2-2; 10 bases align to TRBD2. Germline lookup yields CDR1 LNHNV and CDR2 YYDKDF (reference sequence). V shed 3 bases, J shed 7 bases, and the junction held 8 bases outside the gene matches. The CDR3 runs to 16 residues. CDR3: CATSRATGTSVGELFF. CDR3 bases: TGTGCCACCAGCAGGGCAACCGGGACTAGCGTCGGGGAGCTGTTTTTT.

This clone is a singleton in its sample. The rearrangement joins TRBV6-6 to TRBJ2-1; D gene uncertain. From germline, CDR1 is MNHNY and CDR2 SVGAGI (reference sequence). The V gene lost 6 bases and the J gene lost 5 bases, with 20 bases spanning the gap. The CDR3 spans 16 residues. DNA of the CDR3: TGTGCCAGCAGAAACGGGCCTGAAGTCGGAAACAATGAGCAGTTCTTC. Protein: CASRNGPEVGNNEQFF.

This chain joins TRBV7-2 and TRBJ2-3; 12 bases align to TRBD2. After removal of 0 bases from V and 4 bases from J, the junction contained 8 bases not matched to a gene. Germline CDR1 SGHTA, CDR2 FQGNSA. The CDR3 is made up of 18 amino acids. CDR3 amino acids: CASSLAETSGSGADTQYF. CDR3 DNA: TGTGCCAGCAGCTTAGCCGAGACTAGCGGGAGCGGGGCAGATACGCAGTATTTT.

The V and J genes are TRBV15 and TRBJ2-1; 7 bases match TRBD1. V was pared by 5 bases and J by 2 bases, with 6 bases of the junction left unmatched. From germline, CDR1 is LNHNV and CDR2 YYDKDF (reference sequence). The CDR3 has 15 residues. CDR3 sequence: CATSPGQDPYNEQFF. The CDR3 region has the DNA TGTGCCACCAGCCCCGGACAGGACCCCTACAATGAGCAGTTCTTC.

CDR3 loop: CASSKTGANTEAFF. Written as DNA, the CDR3 is TGTGCCAGCAGCAAGACAGGGGCGAACACTGAAGCTTTCTTT. V and J are TRBV9 and TRBJ1-1; 8 nucleotides agree with TRBD1. CDR3 length equals 14 residues. The V and J ends lost 4 bases and 1 base, in that order; junction bases with no gene match: 3. Per the germline V gene, CDR1 is SGDLS and CDR2 is YYNGEE.

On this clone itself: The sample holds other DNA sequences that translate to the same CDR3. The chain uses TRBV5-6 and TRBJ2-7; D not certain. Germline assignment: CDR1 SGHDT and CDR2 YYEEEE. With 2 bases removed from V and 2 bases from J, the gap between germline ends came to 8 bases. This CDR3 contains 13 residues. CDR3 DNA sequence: TGTGCCAGCAGCTTAGGACCAACCTACGAGCAGTACTTC. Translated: CASSLGPTYEQYF.

The CDR3, as DNA: TGCGCCAGCAGCTTCCGAGGGGACAATGAGCAGTTCTTC. Amino acids: CASSFRGDNEQFF. The V and J genes are TRBV5-1 and TRBJ2-1, with D perhaps given as TRBD1 or TRBD2 (5 bases each). The V gene lost 2 bases and the J gene lost 5 bases, with 8 bases spanning the gap. CDR1 and CDR2 from the germline V gene are SGHRS and YFSETQ. This CDR3 has 13 amino acids.

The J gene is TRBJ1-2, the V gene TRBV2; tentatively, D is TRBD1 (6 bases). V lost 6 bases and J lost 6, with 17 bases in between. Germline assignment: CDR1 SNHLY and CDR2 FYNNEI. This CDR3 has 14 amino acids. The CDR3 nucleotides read TGTGCCAGCAGAACTCAGGCGGGGGGGCATGGCTACACCTTC. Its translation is CASRTQAGGHGYTF.

CDR3 nucleotides: TGTGCCAGCAGCTCTCCGACTAGCGCCAAAGCCAAAAACATTCAGTACTTC. Protein sequence: CASSSPTSAKAKNIQYF. The chain recombines TRBV11-2 with TRBJ2-4, with 8 bases identical to TRBD2. This CDR3 is 17 amino acids long. After removal of 4 bases from V and 0 bases from J, the junction contained 8 bases not matched to a gene. Germline values: CDR1 SGHAT, CDR2 FQNNGV.

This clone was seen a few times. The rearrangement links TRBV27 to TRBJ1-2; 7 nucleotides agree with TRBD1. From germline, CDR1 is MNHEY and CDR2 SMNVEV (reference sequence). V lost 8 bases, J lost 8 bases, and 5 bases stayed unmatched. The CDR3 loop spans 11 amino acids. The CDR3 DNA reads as TGTGCCAGCCGCAGGGGGGACGGCTACACCTTC. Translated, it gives CASRRGDGYTF.

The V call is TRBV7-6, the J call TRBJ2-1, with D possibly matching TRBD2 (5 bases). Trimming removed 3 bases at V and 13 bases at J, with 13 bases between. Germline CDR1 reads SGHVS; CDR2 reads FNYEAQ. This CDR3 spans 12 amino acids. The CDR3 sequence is CASSFPGIKQFF. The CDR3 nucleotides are TGTGCCAGCAGCTTTCCCGGGATCAAACAGTTCTTC.

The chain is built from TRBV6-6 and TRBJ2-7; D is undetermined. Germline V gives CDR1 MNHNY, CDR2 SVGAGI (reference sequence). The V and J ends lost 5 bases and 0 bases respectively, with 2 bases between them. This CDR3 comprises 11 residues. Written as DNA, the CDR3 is TGTGCCAGCAGTCGCTCCTACGAGCAGTACTTC. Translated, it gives CASSRSYEQYF.

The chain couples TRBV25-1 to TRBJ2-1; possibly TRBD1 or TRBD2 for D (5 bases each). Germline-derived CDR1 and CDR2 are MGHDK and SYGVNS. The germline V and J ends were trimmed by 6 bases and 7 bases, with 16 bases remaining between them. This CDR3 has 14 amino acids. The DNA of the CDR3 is TGTGCCAGCAGGGGGGTGGGGCCTGGAAATGAGCAGTTCTTC. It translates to CASRGVGPGNEQFF.

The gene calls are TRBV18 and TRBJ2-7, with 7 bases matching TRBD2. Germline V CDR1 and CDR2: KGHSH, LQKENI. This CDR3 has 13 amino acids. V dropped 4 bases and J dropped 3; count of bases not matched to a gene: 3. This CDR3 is CASSRREFYEQYF. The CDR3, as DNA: TGTGCCAGCTCACGGCGGGAGTTCTACGAGCAGTACTTC.

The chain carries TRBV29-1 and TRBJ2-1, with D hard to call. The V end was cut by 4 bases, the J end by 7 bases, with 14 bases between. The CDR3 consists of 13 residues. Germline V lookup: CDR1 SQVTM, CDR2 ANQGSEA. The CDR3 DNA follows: TGCAGCGTTGCGGCACCCTCTGGGAATGAGCAGTTCTTC. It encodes CSVAAPSGNEQFF.

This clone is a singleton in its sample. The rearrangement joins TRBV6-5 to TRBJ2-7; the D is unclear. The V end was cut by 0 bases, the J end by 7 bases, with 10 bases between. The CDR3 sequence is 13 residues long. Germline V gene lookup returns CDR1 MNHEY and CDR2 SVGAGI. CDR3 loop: CASSYSGLGEQYF. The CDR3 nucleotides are TGTGCCAGCAGTTACTCTGGCCTGGGAGAGCAGTACTTC.

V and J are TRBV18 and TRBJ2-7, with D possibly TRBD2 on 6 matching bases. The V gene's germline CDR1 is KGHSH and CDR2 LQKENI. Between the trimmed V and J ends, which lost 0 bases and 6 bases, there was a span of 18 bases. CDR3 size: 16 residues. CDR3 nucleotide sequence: TGTGCCAGCTCACCACCGATCGCGGGATCGGATCGCGAGCAGTACTTC. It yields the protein CASSPPIAGSDREQYF.

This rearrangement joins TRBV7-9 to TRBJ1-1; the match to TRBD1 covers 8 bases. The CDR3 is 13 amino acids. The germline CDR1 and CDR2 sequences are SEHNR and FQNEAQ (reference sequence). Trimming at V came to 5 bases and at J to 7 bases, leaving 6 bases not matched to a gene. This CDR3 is CASSTGQGSEAFF. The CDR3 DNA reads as TGTGCCAGCAGCACAGGACAGGGAAGTGAAGCTTTCTTT. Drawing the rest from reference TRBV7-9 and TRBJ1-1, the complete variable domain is DTGVSQNPRHKITKRGQNVTFRCDPISEHNRLYWYRQTLGQGPEFLTYFQNEAQLEKSRLLSDRFSAERPKGSFSTLEIQRTEQGDSAMYLCASSTGQGSEAFFGQGTRLTVV.

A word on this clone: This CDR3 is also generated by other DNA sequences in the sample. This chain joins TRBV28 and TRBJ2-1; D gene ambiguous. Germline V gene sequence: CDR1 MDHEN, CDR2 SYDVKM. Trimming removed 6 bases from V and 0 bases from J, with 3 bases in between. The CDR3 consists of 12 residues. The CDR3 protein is CASRSSYNEQFF. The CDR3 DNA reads TGTGCCAGCAGAAGCTCCTACAATGAGCAGTTCTTC.

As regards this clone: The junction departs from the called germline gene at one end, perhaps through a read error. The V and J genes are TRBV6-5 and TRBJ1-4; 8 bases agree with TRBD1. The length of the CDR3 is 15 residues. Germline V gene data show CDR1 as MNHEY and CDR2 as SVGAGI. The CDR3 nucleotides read TGTGCCAGCAGCTACTACCAGGGGGCGGGGGAAAAACTGTTTTTT. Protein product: CASSYYQGAGEKLFF.

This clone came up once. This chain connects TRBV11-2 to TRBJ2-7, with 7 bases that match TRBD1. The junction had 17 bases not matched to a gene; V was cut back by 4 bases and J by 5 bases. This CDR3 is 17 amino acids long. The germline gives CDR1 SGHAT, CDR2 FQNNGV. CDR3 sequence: CASSYGIRDSRSNEQYF. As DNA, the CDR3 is TGTGCCAGCAGCTATGGGATCCGGGACAGTCGGTCCAACGAGCAGTACTTC.

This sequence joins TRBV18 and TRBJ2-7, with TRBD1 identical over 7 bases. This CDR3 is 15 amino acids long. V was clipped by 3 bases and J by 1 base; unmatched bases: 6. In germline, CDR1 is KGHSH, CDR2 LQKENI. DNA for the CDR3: TGTGCCAGCTCACCGCGACAGGGAGAGTCCTACGAGCAGTACTTC. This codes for CASSPRQGESYEQYF.

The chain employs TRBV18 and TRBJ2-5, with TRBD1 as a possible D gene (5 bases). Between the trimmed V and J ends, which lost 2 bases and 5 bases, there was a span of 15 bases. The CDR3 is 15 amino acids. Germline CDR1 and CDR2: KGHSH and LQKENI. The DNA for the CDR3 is TGTGCCAGCTCACCATCACAGGCGCATATGGAGACCCAGTACTTC. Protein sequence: CASSPSQAHMETQYF.

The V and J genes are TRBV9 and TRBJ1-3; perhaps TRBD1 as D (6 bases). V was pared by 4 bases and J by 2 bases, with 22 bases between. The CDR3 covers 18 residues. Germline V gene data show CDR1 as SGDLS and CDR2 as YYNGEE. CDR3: CASSQNPSGAGAGNTIYF. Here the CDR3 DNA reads TGTGCCAGCAGCCAAAATCCCTCGGGTGCAGGGGCTGGAAACACCATATATTTT.